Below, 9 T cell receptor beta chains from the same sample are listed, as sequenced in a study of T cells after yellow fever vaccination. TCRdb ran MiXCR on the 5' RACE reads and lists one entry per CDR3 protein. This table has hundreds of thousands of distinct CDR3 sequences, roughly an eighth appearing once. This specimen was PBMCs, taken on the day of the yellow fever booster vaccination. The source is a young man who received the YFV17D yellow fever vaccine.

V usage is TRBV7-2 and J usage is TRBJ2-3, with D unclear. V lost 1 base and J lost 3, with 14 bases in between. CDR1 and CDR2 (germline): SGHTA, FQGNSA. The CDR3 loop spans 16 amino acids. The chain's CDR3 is CASSLEVGVWTDTQYF. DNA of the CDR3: TGTGCCAGCAGCTTAGAAGTAGGAGTCTGGACAGATACGCAGTATTTT.

The CDR3 DNA is TGTGCCAGCTCACCTCTCAACACAGATACGCAGTATTTT. It is translated as CASSPLNTDTQYF. The chain carries TRBV18 and TRBJ2-3; no clear D. CDR3 length: 13 residues. With 3 bases removed from V and 2 bases from J, the gap between germline ends came to 6 bases. CDR1 and CDR2 from the germline V gene are KGHSH and LQKENI. Supplemented by reference TRBV18 and TRBJ2-3, the full variable domain reads NAGVMQNPRHLVRRRGQEARLRCSPMKGHSHVYWYRQLPEEGLKFMVYLQKENIIDESGMPKERFSAEFPKEGPSILRIQQVVRGDSAAYFCASSPLNTDTQYFGPGTRLTVL.

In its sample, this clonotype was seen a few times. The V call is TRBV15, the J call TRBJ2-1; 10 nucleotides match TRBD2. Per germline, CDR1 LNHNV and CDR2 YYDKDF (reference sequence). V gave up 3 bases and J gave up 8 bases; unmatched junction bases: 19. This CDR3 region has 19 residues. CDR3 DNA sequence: TGTGCCACCAGCAGCCTAGCACAGGGTCGAAGCGGGAGGGCCGATGAGCAGTTCTTC. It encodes CATSSLAQGRSGRADEQFF. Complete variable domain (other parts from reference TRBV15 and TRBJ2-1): DAMVIQNPRYQVTQFGKPVTLSCSQTLNHNVMYWYQQKSSQAPKLLFHYYDKDFNNEADTPDNFQSRRPNTSFCFLDIRSPGLGDTAMYLCATSSLAQGRSGRADEQFFGPGTRLTVL.

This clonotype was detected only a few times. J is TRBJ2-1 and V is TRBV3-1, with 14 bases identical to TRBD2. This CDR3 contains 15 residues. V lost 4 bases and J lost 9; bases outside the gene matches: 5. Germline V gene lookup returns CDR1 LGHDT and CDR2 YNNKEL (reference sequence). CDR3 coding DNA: TGTGCCAGCAGCCTCGGGACTAGCGGGAGCGGTGAGCAGTTCTTC. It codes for CASSLGTSGSGEQFF.

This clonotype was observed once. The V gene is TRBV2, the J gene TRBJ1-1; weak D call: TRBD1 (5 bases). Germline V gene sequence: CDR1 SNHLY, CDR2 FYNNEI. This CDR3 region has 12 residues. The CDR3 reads CSTAKGWGGAFF. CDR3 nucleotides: TGTTCAACAGCAAAGGGCTGGGGGGGTGCTTTCTTT.

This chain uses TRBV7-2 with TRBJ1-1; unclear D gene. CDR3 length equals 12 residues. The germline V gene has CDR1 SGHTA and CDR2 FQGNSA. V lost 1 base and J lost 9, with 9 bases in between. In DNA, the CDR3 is TGTGCCAGCAGCTTAGTGGGCCAGCAAGCTTTCTTT. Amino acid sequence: CASSLVGQQAFF.

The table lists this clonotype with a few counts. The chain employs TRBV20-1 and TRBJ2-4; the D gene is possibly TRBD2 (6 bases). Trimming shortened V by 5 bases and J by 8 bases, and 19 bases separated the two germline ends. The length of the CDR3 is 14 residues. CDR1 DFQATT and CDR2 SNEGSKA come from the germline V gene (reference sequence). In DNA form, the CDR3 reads TGCAGTGCTGCACTCGGGACTCCGGCCTACATTCAGTACTTC. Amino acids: CSAALGTPAYIQYF.

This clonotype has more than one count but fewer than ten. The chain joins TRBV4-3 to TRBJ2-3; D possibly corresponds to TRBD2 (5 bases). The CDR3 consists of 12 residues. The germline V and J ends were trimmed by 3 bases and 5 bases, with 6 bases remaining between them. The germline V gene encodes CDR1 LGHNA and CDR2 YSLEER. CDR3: CASSHRGDTQYF. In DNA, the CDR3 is TGCGCCAGCAGCCATCGGGGAGATACGCAGTATTTT.

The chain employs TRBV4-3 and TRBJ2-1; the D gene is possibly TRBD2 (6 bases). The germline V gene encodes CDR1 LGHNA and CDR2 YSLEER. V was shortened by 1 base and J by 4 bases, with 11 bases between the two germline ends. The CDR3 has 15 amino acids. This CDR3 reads CASSQVAAAYNEQFF. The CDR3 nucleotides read TGCGCCAGCAGCCAAGTAGCGGCCGCTTACAATGAGCAGTTCTTC.